This T cell receptor beta chain was sequenced for a study of T cells after yellow fever vaccination (dated by TCRdb to about 2019). Concerning the study at large: The SMART-Seq v4 Ultra Low Input RNA kit was used to prepare libraries from fractions with low cell numbers. Bulk TCR alpha and beta repertoires were sequenced longitudinally to track T-cell clones before and after primary and booster YFV17D yellow fever vaccination. The cohort comprised two healthy male donors, one aged 18 to 30 and one aged 30 to 39 years. Blood was drawn at multiple timepoints before and after primary and secondary immunization, with bulk PBMC replicates and cell subsets isolated. Beyond this particular receptor, the publication reports: FACS-sorted repertoires could contain abundant contaminating clonotypes from the bulk population, so computational filtering was required. Only a couple of donors were included in the study, so the extent to which the findings can be generalized is limited. A small share of clonotypes was detected in both CD4 and CD8 compartments, with the overlap likely arising from convergent recombination. Most clones expanded after primary vaccination were re-detected after the booster (96% of CD4 and 88% of CD8), suggesting broad memory maintenance. Compared with the primary T-cell response, the secondary T-cell response was weaker but faster, peaking on day 5 rather than day 15.

This clonotype came up many times. The target of this receptor is not known. No base quality information exists; no much larger clone differs at one position. The sequencer was an Illumina NovaSeq 6000. TCR cDNA was synthesized by 5'RACE template switching, through which a universal primer site and unique molecular identifiers were introduced. Priming of cDNA synthesis was performed from both the TCR alpha and TCR beta constant segments. Libraries were amplified in two PCR steps, with sample barcodes and sequencing adapters added in the second step. Sequencing of libraries was performed on Illumina HiSeq 2500 (2x100 bp) or NovaSeq (2x150 bp). For the original study's pipeline: MIGEC was used to demultiplex reads and collapse the reads into UMI consensus sequences, and MiXCR was used for V(D)J alignment. Vaccine-responding clonotypes were defined with edgeR using replicate PBMC samples, requiring FDR below 0.01 and a log2 fold change above 5 up to day 15. Each bulk clonotype was labeled CD4 or CD8 based on which sequenced repertoire, CD4 or CD8, contained the clonotype at higher abundance. TCRdb trimmed public reads at Q25 via fastp, called clones via MiXCR and kept in-frame beta chains. Rows merge per CDR3 protein into single entries with the most common DNA and genes. None of the V and J calls come from the authors' own analysis; TCRdb made them. The sample records more than 300,000 distinct CDR3 sequences, 3.5% to 4.5% of which are singletons. Approximately 19% of the sample rests with the top ten.

The trim is 5 bases for V and 7 bases for J, with a gap of 17 bases between the germline ends. The cysteine opens and the phenylalanine closes a CDR3 of 14 amino acids. This entry keeps only the CDR3 DNA: 42 bases, framed from base 1. Based on the germline V gene, the CDR1 and CDR2 sequences are MNHEY and SVGAGI. The treatment or condition label for this specimen denotes: live attenuated yellow fever vaccine strain. At each blood-draw timepoint, two biological replicates of bulk PBMCs were collected. PBMCs were isolated from peripheral blood using a standard Ficoll-Paque protocol. TriZol was used to extract RNA from bulk PBMCs, from CD4 and CD8 fractions, and from dextramer-positive and dextramer-negative fractions.

This receptor chain uses TRBV6-5 and TRBJ1-2; TRBD1 could be the D gene, as 6 bases match. Here the sequenced sample was PBMCs, taken 15 days after the yellow fever booster vaccination. The sequence came from a man between 18 and 29 years old who received the YFV17D yellow fever vaccine. The CDR3 reads as follows: CASSDYNRVRGYTF. DNA sequence: TGTGCCAGCAGTGACTACAACAGGGTCCGTGGCTACACCTTC.